The 21 T cell receptor beta chains listed next were all sequenced from one sample in a study of OX40 agonist ivuxolimab in advanced cancers. Clones were read by immunoSEQ multiplex PCR, and TCRdb kept only the in-frame ones, dropping some. The table has about 46,000 clones, around 90% seen once. The sample consisted of CD4+ or CD8+ T cells sorted from blood, taken in a trial of the OX40 agonist ivuxolimab. The source of these receptors is an adult with an advanced solid tumor such as melanoma, head and neck, liver or kidney cancer.

This chain joins TRBV11-3 and TRBJ2-3, with a weak D call TRBD1 (6 bases). CDR1 and CDR2 (germline): SGHNT, YENEEA. The CDR3 sequence is 15 residues long. Trimming left V 8 bases short and J 5 bases short, with 20 bases between. The CDR3 sequence: CASSTPGTRGDTQYF. CDR3 nucleotide sequence: TGTGCCAGCTCTACCCCAGGGACCAGGGGAGATACGCAGTATTTT.

The chain links TRBV27 to TRBJ2-2; the match to TRBD2 covers 8 bases. CDR3 length equals 17 residues. With 2 bases clipped from V and 8 bases from J, the junction kept 13 bases outside the gene matches. Germline CDR1 reads MNHEY; CDR2 reads SMNVEV (reference sequence). CDR3: CASSLPPRGGPRGELFF. Here the CDR3 DNA reads TGTGCCAGCAGTTTACCCCCTCGGGGGGGCCCTCGAGGGGAGCTGTTTTTT.

This clone was seen once. Written as DNA, the CDR3 is TGTGCCAGCAGCTTAGGGGAGGGCTCCTACAATGAGCAGTTCTTC. It codes for CASSLGEGSYNEQFF. V is TRBV13 and J is TRBJ2-1, with D perhaps TRBD2 (6 bases). Germline assignment: CDR1 PRHDT and CDR2 FYEKMQ (reference sequence). V lost 0 bases and J 0 bases, leaving 6 bases between the germline ends. The CDR3 loop spans 15 amino acids.

V gene TRBV13 combines with J gene TRBJ2-3; 12 bases are a match to TRBD2. Trimming removed 4 bases from V and 4 bases from J; junction bases left unmatched: 21. The CDR3 runs to 21 residues. Germline V lookup: CDR1 PRHDT, CDR2 FYEKMQ (reference sequence). CDR3 amino acids: CASSSRTQLAGGLFRSDTQYF. The CDR3 region has the DNA TGTGCCAGCAGCTCACGGACCCAACTAGCGGGGGGACTTTTTCGGTCAGATACGCAGTATTTT.

The chain carries TRBV6-5 and TRBJ2-7, with a possible D match to TRBD2 (6 bases). The CDR3 runs to 15 residues. Trimming shortened V by 2 bases and J by 1 base, and 12 bases separated the two germline ends. Germline V CDR1 and CDR2: MNHEY, SVGAGI. This CDR3 reads CASSYTGTSSYEQYF. Written as DNA, the CDR3 is TGTGCCAGCAGTTACACGGGGACTTCTTCCTACGAGCAGTACTTC.

This chain joins TRBV4-2 and TRBJ2-7; a weak D match, TRBD2 (6 bases). The CDR3 has 14 amino acids. Germline V gives CDR1 LGHNA, CDR2 YNFKEQ. The germline V and J ends were trimmed by 1 base and 2 bases, with 9 bases remaining between them. The CDR3 spells CASSQGGEAYEQYF. CDR3 DNA: TGTGCCAGCAGCCAAGGCGGGGAAGCCTACGAGCAGTACTTC.

The chain has TRBV27 and TRBJ2-7, with 7 nucleotides matching TRBD1. The trim removed 4 bases at V and 2 bases at J, leaving 5 bases unmatched. The CDR3 covers 14 residues. Germline CDR1 and CDR2: MNHEY and SMNVEV (reference sequence). CDR3 loop: CASSYRDSPYEQYF. The CDR3 nucleotides are TGTGCCAGCAGTTACCGGGACAGTCCCTACGAGCAGTACTTC.

The chain employs TRBV11-2 and TRBJ1-5; possible D gene TRBD1, 5 bases. This CDR3 spans 14 amino acids. With 1 base removed from V and 7 bases from J, the gap between germline ends came to 11 bases. Germline assignment: CDR1 SGHAT and CDR2 FQNNGV. Here the CDR3 DNA reads TGTGCCAGCAGCTTAGGTGGGGCAGGGCAGCCCCAGCATTTT. It translates to CASSLGGAGQPQHF. The full variable domain, its missing parts supplied by reference TRBV11-2 and TRBJ1-5, is EAGVAQSPRYKIIEKRQSVAFWCNPISGHATLYWYQQILGQGPKLLIQFQNNGVVDDSQLPKDRFSAERLKGVDSTLKIQPAKLEDSAVYLCASSLGGAGQPQHFGDGTRLSIL.

Written as DNA, the CDR3 is TGTGCCAGCAGCGAAAGTAGCGGGAGGCTGAAAGAGCAGTACTTC. Protein product: CASSESSGRLKEQYF. This chain links TRBV9 with TRBJ2-7; 10 positions agree with TRBD2. Germline-derived CDR1 and CDR2 are SGDLS and YYNGEE. The CDR3 consists of 15 residues. With 3 bases clipped from V and 7 bases from J, the junction kept 10 bases outside the gene matches. Looking up the rest from reference TRBV9 and TRBJ2-7 gives the full variable domain: DSGVTQTPKHLITATGQRVTLRCSPRSGDLSVYWYQQSLDQGLQFLIQYYNGEERAKGNILERFSAQQFPDLHSELNLSSLELGDSALYFCASSESSGRLKEQYFGPGTRLTVT.

CDR3 in amino acids: CASREQGANTGELFF. The CDR3 DNA sequence: TGTGCCAGCAGGGAACAGGGAGCGAACACCGGGGAGCTGTTTTTT. The chain recombines TRBV6-6 with TRBJ2-2; D perhaps matches TRBD1 (6 bases). The CDR3 spans 15 residues. The germline V and J ends were trimmed by 6 bases and 0 bases, with 11 bases remaining between them. Germline V gene data show CDR1 as MNHNY and CDR2 as SVGAGI (reference sequence).

The CDR3 DNA reads TGTGCCAGCAGCTCACTAGCGGGAGTAGCCGGGGAGCTGTTTTTT. Residues: CASSSLAGVAGELFF. The gene calls are TRBV11-3 and TRBJ2-2; 11 nucleotides agree with TRBD2. Germline trimming cut 4 bases from V and 6 bases from J; bases unmatched to any gene: 4. Germline values: CDR1 SGHNT, CDR2 YENEEA. The CDR3 totals 15 residues.

V gene TRBV7-8 combines with J gene TRBJ2-7; TRBD1 matches at 8 bases. Germline V lookup: CDR1 SGHVS, CDR2 FQNEAQ. The CDR3 runs to 16 residues. The V gene end was trimmed by 0 bases and the J gene end by 1 base; junction bases not matched to a gene: 5. CDR3: CASSLARTGSSYEQYV. In DNA, the CDR3 is TGTGCCAGCAGCTTAGCGCGGACAGGGAGTTCCTACGAGCAGTACGTC.

This clone was seen only once. At one of its ends the junction is not consistent with the germline gene, which may arise from a read error. This chain links TRBV4-1 with TRBJ1-1, with D possibly TRBD1 on 5 matching bases. This CDR3 comprises 13 residues. Germline V lookup: CDR1 MGHRA, CDR2 YSYEKL. In DNA form, the CDR3 reads TGCGCCAGCAGCCAGACAGTGGCCACTGGAGCTTTCTTT. It encodes CASSQTVATGAFF.

The rearrangement joins TRBV7-5 to TRBJ2-3; the listed D gene, TRBD2, was not tested against the DNA. TRBV7-5 is listed as a pseudogene. This CDR3 is built from 18 residues. Here the CDR3 reads CARSAIGRGDAFGDTQYF. Here the CDR3 DNA reads TGTGCCAGAAGCGCCATAGGTCGGGGGGATGCATTTGGAGATACGCAGTATTTT.

This chain joins TRBV28 and TRBJ1-5, with no clear D. CDR3 length equals 15 residues. Trimming pared 6 bases from V and 4 bases from J, leaving 16 bases between. Germline V CDR1 and CDR2: MDHEN, SYDVKM. The CDR3 DNA sequence: TGTGCCAGCAGCTCCCGGGCCTTCGCTAATCAGCCCCAGCATTTT. Residues: CASSSRAFANQPQHF.

This chain links TRBV7-9 with TRBJ1-3, with D maybe TRBD1 (5 bases). Trimming pared 9 bases from V and 1 base from J, leaving 10 bases between. Germline CDR1 and CDR2: SEHNR and FQNEAQ (reference sequence). CDR3 size: 13 residues. The CDR3 sequence is CASRDGSGNTIYF. The CDR3 nucleotides are TGTGCCAGTAGGGACGGATCTGGAAACACCATATATTTT. Together with reference TRBV7-9 and TRBJ1-3, the CDR3 gives the full variable domain: DTGVSQNPRHKITKRGQNVTFRCDPISEHNRLYWYRQTLGQGPEFLTYFQNEAQLEKSRLLSDRFSAERPKGSFSTLEIQRTEQGDSAMYLCASRDGSGNTIYFGEGSWLTVV.

J is TRBJ2-3 and V is TRBV11-2; 9 positions agree with TRBD2. Germline loops: CDR1 SGHAT, CDR2 FQNNGV. V gave up 7 bases and J gave up 4 bases; unmatched junction bases: 6. The CDR3 loop spans 14 amino acids. Here the CDR3 DNA reads TGTGCCAGCATTCCCGCGGGAGGGCCAGATACGCAGTATTTT. Protein sequence: CASIPAGGPDTQYF.

The V gene is TRBV6-6, the J gene TRBJ1-1, with a possible D match to TRBD1 (5 bases). V lost 7 bases and J lost 5, with 17 bases in between. Germline V CDR1 and CDR2: MNHNY, SVGAGI (reference sequence). The CDR3 length is 14 residues. CDR3 in amino acids: CASNEPGGVTEAFF. The CDR3 DNA reads as TGTGCCAGCAATGAGCCGGGGGGGGTTACTGAAGCTTTCTTT.

To note about this clone: The junction departs from the called germline gene at one end, perhaps through a read error. The rearrangement joins TRBV7-7 to TRBJ2-5, with 7 nucleotides matching TRBD1. Germline assignment: CDR1 SSHAT and CDR2 FNYEAQ (reference sequence). The CDR3 spans 14 residues. The CDR3, as DNA: TGTGCTAGCAGCCTGGGACAGTACCAAGAGACCCAGTACTTC. The encoded protein is CASSLGQYQETQYF.

This clone was picked up one time. The J gene is TRBJ2-1, the V gene TRBV4-3; 10 positions agree with TRBD2. Germline V CDR1 and CDR2: LGHNA, YSLEER. The V segment lost 4 bases and the J segment 0 bases; nucleotides outside the gene matches: 3. This CDR3 is 16 amino acids long. CDR3 DNA: TGCGCCAGCAGCCTAGGACTAGCGGACTCCTACAATGAGCAGTTCTTC. It codes for CASSLGLADSYNEQFF.

This clone showed up just once. V gene TRBV18 combines with J gene TRBJ1-5; TRBD1 is a possible D gene (5 bases). The V end was cut by 4 bases, the J end by 4 bases, with 11 bases between. CDR1 and CDR2 (germline): KGHSH, LQKENI. CDR3 size: 14 residues. The CDR3, as DNA: TGTGCCAGCTCACAAGGGGACTGGAATCAGCCCCAGCATTTT. Amino acids: CASSQGDWNQPQHF. Based on the CDR3 plus reference TRBV18 and TRBJ1-5, the full variable domain is NAGVMQNPRHLVRRRGQEARLRCSPMKGHSHVYWYRQLPEEGLKFMVYLQKENIIDESGMPKERFSAEFPKEGPSILRIQQVVRGDSAAYFCASSQGDWNQPQHFGDGTRLSIL.